What follows are 5 T cell receptor beta chains derived from one specimen sequenced in a study of shared clonotypes between healthy human individuals. As defined, naive CD8 cells were CD45RO-negative and positively selected for CCR7, with terminally differentiated effector memory CD45RA+ cells excluded. Generated by immunoSEQ multiplex PCR, the TCRdb table keeps only in-frame clones and is missing some. The sample lists roughly 1,800,000 clones; just under 95% were seen once. The sequencing sample was made of naive CD8+ T cells sorted from blood. The receptors stem from a young man in good health.

The rearrangement uses TRBV6-5 and TRBJ1-1; D perhaps matches TRBD1 (6 bases). This CDR3 is 15 amino acids long. CDR1 and CDR2 (germline): MNHEY, SVGAGI. V dropped 2 bases and J dropped 1 base, with 11 bases sitting between them. The CDR3 reads CASSYAVQGNTEAFF. The CDR3 bases are TGTGCCAGCAGTTACGCCGTACAGGGGAACACTGAAGCTTTCTTT.

The chain couples TRBV7-9 to TRBJ2-1, with D possibly matching TRBD2 (5 bases). Trimming cost V 1 base and J 6 bases, with 10 bases left between them. Looked up from germline, CDR1 is SEHNR and CDR2 is FQNEAQ (reference sequence). The CDR3 is 14 amino acids. CDR3 amino acids: CASSLELEGNEQFF. DNA for the CDR3: TGTGCCAGCAGCTTAGAACTAGAGGGCAATGAGCAGTTCTTC.

The chain uses TRBV9 and TRBJ1-6; D may be TRBD1 (5 bases). The CDR3 has 17 residues. The germline V and J ends were trimmed by 3 bases and 10 bases, with 23 bases remaining between them. Germline V gene lookup returns CDR1 SGDLS and CDR2 YYNGEE. CDR3 region: CASSESHVGANRSPLHF. The DNA of the CDR3 is TGTGCCAGCAGCGAGTCCCACGTTGGGGCGAATAGGTCACCCCTCCACTTT.

CDR3 DNA sequence: TGTGCCAGCAGCTTAGGGATGAGCGGGGGACGGGAAGAGACCCAGTACTTC. It specifies CASSLGMSGGREETQYF. The chain links TRBV7-9 to TRBJ2-5, with 8 bases matching TRBD2. Looked up from germline, CDR1 is SEHNR and CDR2 is FQNEAQ (reference sequence). The CDR3 spans 17 residues. V shed 1 base, J shed 3 bases, and the junction held 10 bases outside the gene matches.

This CDR3 is CASSVLGKLFF. In DNA form, the CDR3 reads TGTGCCAGCAGCGTTTTGGGAAAACTGTTTTTT. The chain links TRBV2 to TRBJ1-4; no reliable D call. This CDR3 region has 11 residues. The V gene lost 6 bases and the J gene lost 10 bases, with 9 bases spanning the gap. CDR1 SNHLY and CDR2 FYNNEI come from the germline V gene.